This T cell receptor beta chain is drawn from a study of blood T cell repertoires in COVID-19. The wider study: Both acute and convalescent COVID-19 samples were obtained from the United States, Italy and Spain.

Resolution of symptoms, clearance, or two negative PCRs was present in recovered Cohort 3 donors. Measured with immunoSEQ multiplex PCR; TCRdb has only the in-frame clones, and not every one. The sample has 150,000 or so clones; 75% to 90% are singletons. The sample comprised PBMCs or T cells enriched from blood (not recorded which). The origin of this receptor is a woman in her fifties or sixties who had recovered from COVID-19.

CDR3 sequence (DNA): TGTGCCAGCAGTTATGGCGGGACGAGCAATCAGCCCCAGCATTTT. Amino acids: CASSYGGTSNQPQHF. The chain is built from TRBV2 and TRBJ1-5, with D possibly being TRBD1 (5 bases). V was clipped by 5 bases and J by 1 base, with 12 bases between them. CDR3 size: 15 residues. The germline V gene encodes CDR1 SNHLY and CDR2 FYNNEI.